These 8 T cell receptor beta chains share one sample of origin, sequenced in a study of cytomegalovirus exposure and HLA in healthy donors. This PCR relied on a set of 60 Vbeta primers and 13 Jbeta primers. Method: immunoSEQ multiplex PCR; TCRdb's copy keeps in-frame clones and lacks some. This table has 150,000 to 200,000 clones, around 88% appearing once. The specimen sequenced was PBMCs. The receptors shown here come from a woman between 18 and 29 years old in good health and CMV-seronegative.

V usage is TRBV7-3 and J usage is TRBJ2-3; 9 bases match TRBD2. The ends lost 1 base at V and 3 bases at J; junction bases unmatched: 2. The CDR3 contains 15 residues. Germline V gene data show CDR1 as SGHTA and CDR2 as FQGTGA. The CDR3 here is CASSLMAGGTDTQYF. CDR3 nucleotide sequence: TGTGCCAGCAGCTTAATGGCGGGAGGGACAGATACGCAGTATTTT.

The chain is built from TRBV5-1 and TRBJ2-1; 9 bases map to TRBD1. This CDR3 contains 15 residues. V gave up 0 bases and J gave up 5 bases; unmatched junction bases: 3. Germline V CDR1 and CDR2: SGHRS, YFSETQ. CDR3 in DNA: TGCGCCAGCAGCTTGGCGGACAGGGGAGACAATGAGCAGTTCTTC. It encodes CASSLADRGDNEQFF.

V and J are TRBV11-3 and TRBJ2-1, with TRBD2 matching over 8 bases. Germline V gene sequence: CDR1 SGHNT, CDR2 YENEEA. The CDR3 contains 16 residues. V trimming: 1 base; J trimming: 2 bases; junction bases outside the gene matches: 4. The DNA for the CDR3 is TGTGCCAGCAGCTTAGCCGCAGCGGGAGCCTACAATGAGCAGTTCTTC. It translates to CASSLAAAGAYNEQFF.

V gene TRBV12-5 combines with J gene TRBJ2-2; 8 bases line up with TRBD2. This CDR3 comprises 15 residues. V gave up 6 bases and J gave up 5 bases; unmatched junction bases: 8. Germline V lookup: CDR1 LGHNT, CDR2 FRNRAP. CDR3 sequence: CASGRDSGGTGELFF. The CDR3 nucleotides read TGTGCTAGTGGCCGGGACTCGGGGGGGACCGGGGAGCTGTTTTTT.

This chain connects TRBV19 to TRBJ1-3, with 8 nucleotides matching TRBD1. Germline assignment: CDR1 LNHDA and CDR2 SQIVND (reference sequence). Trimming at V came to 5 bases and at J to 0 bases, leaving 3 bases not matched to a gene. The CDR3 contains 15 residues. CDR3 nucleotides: TGTGCCAGTAGTGCCACAGGGGGCTCTGGAAACACCATATATTTT. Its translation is CASSATGGSGNTIYF.

CDR3 in amino acids: CASSLGRGAGGNQPQHF. DNA for the CDR3: TGTGCCAGCAGCTTAGGACGGGGGGCTGGAGGCAATCAGCCCCAGCATTTT. The rearrangement links TRBV7-9 to TRBJ1-5, with D perhaps TRBD1 (6 bases). The CDR3 is 17 amino acids. Germline V gene lookup returns CDR1 SEHNR and CDR2 FQNEAQ (reference sequence). V lost 1 base and J 2 bases, leaving 15 bases between the germline ends.

The CDR3 sequence is CASSLLRQGGNTEAFF. As DNA, the CDR3 is TGTGCCAGCAGTTTACTTCGCCAGGGGGGAAACACTGAAGCTTTCTTT. This chain links TRBV28 with TRBJ1-1, with 7 nucleotides matching TRBD1. V was clipped by 2 bases and J by 2 bases; unmatched bases: 8. The CDR3 has 16 residues. CDR1 is MDHEN and CDR2 is SYDVKM in the germline V gene.

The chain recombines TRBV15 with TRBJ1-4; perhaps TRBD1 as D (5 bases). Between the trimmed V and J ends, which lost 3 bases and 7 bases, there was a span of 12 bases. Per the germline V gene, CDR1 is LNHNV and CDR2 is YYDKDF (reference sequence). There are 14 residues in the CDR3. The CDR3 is CATSRQGSSEKLFF. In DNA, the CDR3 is TGTGCCACCAGCAGGCAGGGTTCGAGTGAAAAACTGTTTTTT.